These 12 T cell receptor beta chains originate from one sample sequenced in a study of T cells after yellow fever vaccination. Each CDR3 protein is one row after TCRdb ran MiXCR on the 5' RACE reads. Here the sample spans about 400,000 distinct CDR3 sequences, more than 5.5% being singletons. The starting material was PBMCs, obtained 5 days after the yellow fever booster vaccination. The receptor source for this set is a man younger than 40 who received the YFV17D yellow fever vaccine.

Only a few counts were recorded for this clonotype. V is TRBV30 and J is TRBJ2-2; D is possibly TRBD2 (5 bases). CDR3 length equals 16 residues. Trimming pared 5 bases from V and 0 bases from J, leaving 16 bases between. CDR1 GTSNPN and CDR2 SVGIG come from the germline V gene (reference sequence). The DNA for the CDR3 is TGTGCCTGGGTCGCCGGGCAGAGGGCGAACACCGGGGAGCTGTTTTTT. This encodes CAWVAGQRANTGELFF.

This clonotype appeared a few times. J is TRBJ2-1 and V is TRBV10-1; D is unclear. CDR3 size: 15 residues. Germline V CDR1 and CDR2: WNHNN, SYGVQD (reference sequence). The germline V and J ends were trimmed by 3 bases and 3 bases, with 12 bases remaining between them. CDR3 DNA sequence: TGCGCCAGCAGTGAACGTCTGGGATACTACAATGAGCAGTTCTTC. Translating gives CASSERLGYYNEQFF.

There are a few counts of this clonotype. The V call is TRBV12-3 or TRBV12-4, the J call TRBJ2-1; no definite D call. The V end was cut by 3 bases, the J end by 15 bases, with 12 bases between. The CDR3 sequence is 11 residues long. CDR3 DNA: TGTGCCAGCAGTTTTCAACACGATCGGTTCTTC. Protein product: CASSFQHDRFF.

CDR3 in DNA: TGTGCCAGCAGCCAAGCCTCAAATCAGCCCCAGCATTTT. Its protein is CASSQASNQPQHF. The chain recombines TRBV3-1 with TRBJ1-5; D unresolved. The germline V and J ends were trimmed by 1 base and 4 bases, with 5 bases remaining between them. The germline gives CDR1 LGHDT, CDR2 YNNKEL (reference sequence). CDR3 size: 13 residues.

In its sample, this clonotype was seen many times. V usage is TRBV20-1 and J usage is TRBJ1-1, with D unclear. Germline-derived CDR1 and CDR2 are DFQATT and SNEGSKA (reference sequence). The V gene lost 6 bases and the J gene lost 1 base, with 9 bases spanning the gap. The CDR3 consists of 12 residues. The CDR3 protein is CSAQSKNTEAFF. DNA for the CDR3: TGCAGTGCCCAATCAAAGAACACTGAAGCTTTCTTT.

The chain links TRBV4-3 to TRBJ2-2, with D perhaps matching TRBD1 or TRBD2 (5 bases each). Germline CDR1 LGHNA, CDR2 YSLEER. CDR3 size: 15 residues. V shed 1 base and J shed 6 bases, with 12 bases lying between them. The CDR3 sequence is CASSQVGVGAGELFF. In DNA form, the CDR3 reads TGCGCCAGCAGCCAAGTGGGGGTAGGGGCCGGGGAGCTGTTTTTT.

This clonotype was picked up many times. This chain joins TRBV6-6 and TRBJ1-1; tentative D call: TRBD1 (5 bases). The V end was cut by 8 bases, the J end by 1 base, with 11 bases between. The CDR3 runs to 13 residues. Germline CDR1 is MNHNY and CDR2 is SVGAGI (reference sequence). CDR3 DNA sequence: TGTGCCAGCGAGGGGTCGTCGAACACTGAAGCTTTCTTT. Its translation: CASEGSSNTEAFF.

This clonotype was observed a few times. CDR3 bases: TGCAGTGCCCCAACGAACACCGGGGAGCTGTTTTTT. This codes for CSAPTNTGELFF. The chain employs TRBV20-1 and TRBJ2-2; D uncertain. V was pared by 6 bases and J by 0 bases, with 5 bases between. The CDR3 spans 12 residues. Germline V gene lookup returns CDR1 DFQATT and CDR2 SNEGSKA (reference sequence).

This clonotype was seen only a few times. The gene calls are TRBV15 and TRBJ2-7, with 10 bases fitting TRBD1. From germline, CDR1 is LNHNV and CDR2 YYDKDF (reference sequence). This CDR3 is built from 17 residues. Trimming took 2 bases from V and 9 from J; bases not matched to a gene: 16. The DNA of the CDR3 is TGTGCCACCAGCAGACCCCTAGTTTCGACAGGGGGCGTGGGGCAGTACTTC. This gives the protein CATSRPLVSTGGVGQYF.

This clonotype was recorded many times. The chain uses TRBV11-2 and TRBJ2-2; the D is unclear. This CDR3 comprises 15 residues. The V and J ends lost 0 bases and 5 bases respectively, with 10 bases between them. The germline CDR1 and CDR2 sequences are SGHAT and FQNNGV. CDR3 in DNA: TGTGCCAGCAGCTTAGAAATCGGCCTGACCGGGGAGCTGTTTTTT. This translates into CASSLEIGLTGELFF.

The chain is built from TRBV6-2 or TRBV6-3 and TRBJ1-1, with D perhaps matching TRBD1 (5 bases). This CDR3 has 13 amino acids. V shed 7 bases and J shed 3 bases, with 12 bases lying between them. Germline V gene lookup returns CDR1 MNHEY and CDR2 SVGEGT. The DNA of the CDR3 is TGTGCCAGCAAAACAGGCGAGTACACTGAAGCTTTCTTT. Translated, it gives CASKTGEYTEAFF.

The table lists this clonotype with a few counts. Germline and junction disagree at one end, which may indicate a read error. This chain connects TRBV7-6 to TRBJ2-1; 10 bases are shared with TRBD2. There are 15 residues in the CDR3. Germline values: CDR1 SGHVS, CDR2 FNYEAQ. CDR3 protein: CASSRTLQREGPETF. In DNA, the CDR3 is TGTGCCAGCAGCCGGACCCTCCAGCGGGAGGGCCCCGAAACGTTC.